These 10 T cell receptor beta chains were sequenced from one sample in a study of identical twins. TCRdb re-derived calls from the 5' RACE reads in MiXCR, one entry per CDR3 protein. The sample has approximately 260,000 distinct CDR3 sequences, roughly an eighth seen once. The sequenced sample was memory (CD45RO+) T cells sorted from blood. All receptors come from a woman under 30 in good health.

This clonotype has only one observation. The junction shows a germline mismatch at one end, possibly a read error. V and J are TRBV19 and TRBJ1-2, with a tentative D call TRBD1 (6 bases). CDR1 is LNHDA and CDR2 is SQIVND in the germline V gene (reference sequence). The CDR3 is 11 amino acids. The CDR3 loop is CASSHRLGAYF. The CDR3 DNA reads as TGTGCCAGTAGCCACAGGTTGGGGGCATACTTC.

The chain joins TRBV5-1 to TRBJ2-1; 9 bases align to TRBD1. The CDR3 has 16 residues. Germline CDR1 is SGHRS and CDR2 is YFSETQ. V trimming: 6 bases; J trimming: 7 bases; junction bases outside the gene matches: 14. CDR3 in DNA: TGCGCCAGCACCCTCGGGGCGGGGACAGGGCTAAATGAGCAGTTCTTC. Translated: CASTLGAGTGLNEQFF.

This clonotype was counted only a few times. V is TRBV29-1 and J is TRBJ2-1; 8 bases agree with TRBD2. CDR1 is SQVTM, CDR2 ANQGSEA, per germline. V shed 7 bases and J 1 base; nucleotides not matched to a gene: 9. CDR3 size: 15 residues. CDR3 sequence: CSAYPGLGSYNEQFF. CDR3 coding DNA: TGCAGCGCGTACCCGGGACTAGGGTCCTACAATGAGCAGTTCTTC.

This clonotype turned up a few times. The chain combines TRBV27 with TRBJ2-7; possible D gene TRBD2, 5 bases. Germline V gene data show CDR1 as MNHEY and CDR2 as SMNVEV (reference sequence). V lost 3 bases, J lost 3 bases, and 15 bases lay in between. This CDR3 comprises 15 residues. DNA for the CDR3: TGTGCCAGCAGTTTTGGCGGAGGACGGTACTACGAGCAGTACTTC. Protein sequence: CASSFGGGRYYEQYF.

The V call is TRBV2, the J call TRBJ2-4; perhaps TRBD2 as D (5 bases). The germline gives CDR1 SNHLY, CDR2 FYNNEI. The V gene lost 5 bases and the J gene lost 13 bases, with 18 bases spanning the gap. The CDR3 is 13 residues long. Here the CDR3 reads CASSLSDGKNQYF. The DNA for the CDR3 is TGTGCCAGCAGTCTTTCCGACGGGAAAAACCAGTACTTC.

This clonotype was observed many times. The gene calls are TRBV7-2 and TRBJ1-2; the D gene is possibly TRBD1 (5 bases). Germline loops: CDR1 SGHTA, CDR2 FQGNSA. The CDR3 totals 14 residues. V lost 5 bases and J 5 bases, leaving 15 bases between the germline ends. CDR3 protein: CASSTGIRGYGYTF. CDR3 bases: TGTGCCAGCAGCACTGGGATTCGGGGGTATGGCTACACCTTC.

The V and J genes are TRBV6-1 and TRBJ2-1, with D uncertain. Germline lookup yields CDR1 MNHNS and CDR2 SASEGT. V shed 7 bases and J shed 7 bases, with 14 bases lying between them. CDR3 length: 13 amino acids. The CDR3 region is CASIARRSNEQFF. CDR3 DNA: TGTGCCAGCATCGCCCGTAGGTCGAATGAGCAGTTCTTC.

The rearrangement joins TRBV6-5 to TRBJ2-7; 8 positions agree with TRBD2. The CDR3 is made up of 15 amino acids. CDR1 MNHEY and CDR2 SVGAGI come from the germline V gene. Trimming cost V 0 bases and J 2 bases; bases outside gene matches: 3. CDR3 DNA: TGTGCCAGCAGTTACTCGGTTAGCGGGACCTACGAGCAGTACTTC. It specifies CASSYSVSGTYEQYF.

The J gene is TRBJ2-3, the V gene TRBV20-1; 7 bases align to TRBD2. This CDR3 is 14 amino acids long. CDR1 is DFQATT and CDR2 is SNEGSKA in the germline V gene (reference sequence). J was trimmed by 4 bases and V by 6 bases; bases with no gene match: 10. CDR3 region: CSAKKAGLADTQYF. The CDR3 DNA reads as TGCAGTGCGAAAAAAGCGGGACTGGCAGATACGCAGTATTTT.

This clonotype appeared a few times. The chain joins TRBV20-1 to TRBJ2-1; the match to TRBD2 covers 8 bases. This CDR3 has 15 amino acids. Germline assignment: CDR1 DFQATT and CDR2 SNEGSKA (reference sequence). J was trimmed by 7 bases and V by 0 bases; bases with no gene match: 8. CDR3 protein: CSARDLEREMNEQFF. CDR3 coding DNA: TGCAGTGCTAGAGATCTGGAGCGGGAGATGAATGAGCAGTTCTTC.